Below are 5 T cell receptor beta chains sequenced from a single sample in a study of a mutant IDH1 vaccine in newly diagnosed glioma. The sample's time point: baseline, week 1 (first vaccination visit). Documented treatment: pre-vaccination baseline after standard-of-care therapy. Using immunoSEQ multiplex PCR, the repertoire was profiled, and TCRdb retains in-frame clones only, with some absent. Altogether tens of thousands of clones are present, about three quarters being singletons, with the ten largest covering 1.5% to 2%. The sequenced sample was PBMCs, obtained from a glioma patient treated with radiotherapy, temozolomide or both. The receptor source for this set is a woman aged 40 to 50 with glioma.

The rearrangement links TRBV5-1 to TRBJ1-2; D is unresolved. V shed 0 bases and J shed 4 bases, with 7 bases lying between them. The V gene's germline CDR1 is SGHRS and CDR2 YFSETQ. The CDR3 runs 13 residues. DNA for the CDR3: TGCGCCAGCAGCTTGGTAACAGTCTATGGCTACACCTTC. It is translated as CASSLVTVYGYTF. Full variable domain (remainder filled in from reference TRBV5-1 and TRBJ1-2): KAGVTQTPRYLIKTRGQQVTLSCSPISGHRSVSWYQQTPGQGLQFLFEYFSETQRNKGNFPGRFSGRQFSNSRSEMNVSTLELGDSALYLCASSLVTVYGYTFGSGTRLTVV.

This chain joins TRBV2 and TRBJ2-2, with 11 bases that match TRBD2. V trimming: 7 bases; J trimming: 5 bases; junction bases outside the gene matches: 6. This CDR3 has 15 amino acids. Germline V gives CDR1 SNHLY, CDR2 FYNNEI. CDR3 nucleotide sequence: TGTGCCAGCACCATAGCGGGGGGGCGGACCGGGGAGCTGTTTTTT. It specifies CASTIAGGRTGELFF.

V is TRBV27 and J is TRBJ2-1; 9 bases map to TRBD2. CDR3 size: 15 residues. J lost 8 bases, V lost 2 bases, and 7 bases had no gene match. In germline, CDR1 is MNHEY, CDR2 SMNVEV (reference sequence). In DNA form, the CDR3 reads TGTGCCAGCAGTTTACTCGCGGGGGGGCAGGATGAGCAGTTCTTC. Translated: CASSLLAGGQDEQFF.

V is TRBV5-1 and J is TRBJ2-1; D may match TRBD1 or TRBD2 (7 bases each). The CDR3 covers 14 residues. Germline assignment: CDR1 SGHRS and CDR2 YFSETQ. The V end was cut by 7 bases, the J end by 8 bases, with 19 bases between. This CDR3 reads CASGRGGANDEQFF. CDR3 in DNA: TGCGCCAGCGGCAGGGGGGGGGCGAACGATGAGCAGTTCTTC. The full variable domain, rest sourced from reference TRBV5-1 and TRBJ2-1, is KAGVTQTPRYLIKTRGQQVTLSCSPISGHRSVSWYQQTPGQGLQFLFEYFSETQRNKGNFPGRFSGRQFSNSRSEMNVSTLELGDSALYLCASGRGGANDEQFFGPGTRLTVL.

The V and J genes are TRBV18 and TRBJ1-5; D is perhaps TRBD1 (5 bases). This CDR3 spans 14 amino acids. Trimming shortened V by 4 bases and J by 4 bases, and 11 bases separated the two germline ends. Germline V gene data show CDR1 as KGHSH and CDR2 as LQKENI. CDR3 DNA: TGTGCCAGCTCACGTCGACAGCAGAATCAGCCCCAGCATTTT. Amino acids: CASSRRQQNQPQHF.